The 9 T cell receptor beta chains listed next were all sequenced from one sample in a study of blood T cell repertoires in COVID-19. The data were produced by immunoSEQ multiplex PCR, yet TCRdb's version contains in-frame clones alone and is incomplete. The table has 150,000 to 200,000 clones, roughly 80% seen once. The sample was peripheral blood. Receptors were obtained from a woman in her sixties or seventies with COVID-19, enrolled during active disease.

V gene TRBV12-5 combines with J gene TRBJ2-3; 8 nucleotides agree with TRBD1. Trimming at V came to 3 bases and at J to 3 bases, leaving 5 bases not matched to a gene. The CDR3 sequence is 15 residues long. From germline, CDR1 is LGHNT and CDR2 FRNRAP. CDR3 in DNA: TGTGCTAGTGGTTTCGGACAGGGAGTTACAGATACGCAGTATTTT. Protein: CASGFGQGVTDTQYF.

This clone was seen only a few times. This chain links TRBV3-1 (or the pseudogene TRBV3-2) with TRBJ1-6, with TRBD1 matching over 7 bases. Germline lookup yields CDR1 LGHDT and CDR2 YNNKEL (reference sequence). Unmatched junction bases numbered 6, after V lost 3 bases and J lost 10 bases. The CDR3 loop spans 14 amino acids. The CDR3 loop is CASSHFTTGSPLHF. For the CDR3, the DNA is TGTGCCAGCAGCCATTTCACGACAGGGTCACCCCTCCACTTT.

The chain links TRBV5-1 to TRBJ2-3, with D maybe TRBD1 (6 bases). Trimming removed 2 bases from V and 4 bases from J, with 14 bases in between. Germline V gives CDR1 SGHRS, CDR2 YFSETQ. This CDR3 is built from 15 residues. CDR3 residues: CASSFSGADADTQYF. In DNA, the CDR3 is TGCGCCAGCAGCTTCTCAGGGGCGGATGCAGATACGCAGTATTTT.

This clone was seen a handful of times. CDR3 protein: CASSEGNWRQYV. CDR3 in DNA: TGTGCCAGCAGTGAAGGTAACTGGAGACAGTACGTC. The V call is TRBV2, the J call TRBJ2-7, with D hard to call. This CDR3 is built from 12 residues. CDR1 SNHLY and CDR2 FYNNEI come from the germline V gene. Trimming shortened V by 1 base and J by 10 bases, and 11 bases separated the two germline ends.

This clone has just one count. The CDR3 DNA sequence: TGTGCCAGCAAGCAGGGGGCTGACTTCACAGATACGCAGTATTTT. Protein: CASKQGADFTDTQYF. The V and J genes are TRBV28 and TRBJ2-3; TRBD1 matches 8 bases. Per the germline V gene, CDR1 is MDHEN and CDR2 is SYDVKM. The CDR3 consists of 15 residues. The J segment lost 2 bases and the V segment lost 7 bases, leaving 8 bases of the junction unmatched.

The chain has TRBV5-1 and TRBJ1-3, with D maybe TRBD1 (5 bases). V was cut by 2 bases and J by 0 bases, with 15 bases left in between. CDR3 length: 17 residues. Germline lookup yields CDR1 SGHRS and CDR2 YFSETQ. CDR3 loop: CASSFRDLPSSGNTIYF. CDR3 nucleotides: TGCGCCAGCAGCTTTCGGGACTTACCGAGCTCTGGAAACACCATATATTTT.

J is TRBJ1-6 and V is TRBV6-5, with 8 nucleotides matching TRBD1. Per the germline V gene, CDR1 is MNHEY and CDR2 is SVGAGI. Trimming at V came to 6 bases and at J to 9 bases, leaving 7 bases not matched to a gene. The CDR3 is 14 amino acids. CDR3 nucleotide sequence: TGTGCCAGCAGGGATAATACAGGGGGTTCACCCCTCCACTTT. This sequence encodes CASRDNTGGSPLHF.

This chain links TRBV12-3 or TRBV12-4 with TRBJ1-1, with D maybe TRBD1 (6 bases). The CDR3 has 13 residues. Trimming took 5 bases from V and 0 from J, leaving 7 bases between them. The CDR3 reads CASSTGMNTEAFF. The DNA of the CDR3 is TGTGCCAGCAGTACAGGGATGAACACTGAAGCTTTCTTT.

The rearrangement uses TRBV6-6 and TRBJ1-1, with D uncertain. The CDR3 runs to 13 residues. V lost 3 bases and J 4 bases, leaving 9 bases between the germline ends. Germline CDR1 MNHNY, CDR2 SVGAGI (reference sequence). The CDR3 sequence is CASSYNEGTEAFF. CDR3 DNA: TGTGCCAGCAGTTATAACGAGGGCACTGAAGCTTTCTTT.